The clone carrying this T cell receptor beta chain counts as medium-sized (0.01 to 0.1%). As yet, its antigen is unknown. The source material, RNA transcripts, was used to amplify TCR beta CDR3 regions. First-round RT-PCR with HTBI primers amplified the TCR CDR3 region. TCRdb used MiXCR to reprocess the multiplex PCR reads, holding one entry per CDR3 protein. The sample has tens of thousands of distinct CDR3 sequences; around 40% are singletons. V gave up 4 bases and J gave up 6 bases; unmatched junction bases: 8. Germline assignment: CDR1 KGHDR and CDR2 SFDVKD. The CDR3 is 16 amino acids. The record originates from a study of T cells in Graves' hyperthyroidism and ophthalmopathy. General observations from the study: Peripheral blood also featured most of the thyroid clonotypes expanded above 0.001.

Hyperthyroidism of Graves' type that showed no ophthalmopathy progression within 18 months was stable. Investigators excluded patients with uncontrolled infection, other autoimmune disease, pregnancy or lactation. Clinicians diagnosed patients from clinical symptoms, serum thyroxine and TRAb, thyroid ultrasound and orbital computed tomography. The V and J genes are TRBV24-1 and TRBJ2-3; TRBD2 aligns across 11 bases. The TCR originated in a woman aged 30 to 39 with Graves' hyperthyroidism. What was sequenced was blood. This CDR3 reads CATSDPLAGGGDTQYF. CDR3 sequence (DNA): TGTGCCACCAGTGACCCTCTAGCGGGAGGAGGGGATACGCAGTATTTT.